This TCR beta chain was documented in a study of spatial heterogeneity in lung cancer. In germline, CDR1 is LNHDA, CDR2 SQIVND (reference sequence). The ends were cut back, 5 bases at V and 5 bases at J, with 19 bases in the middle. This CDR3 has 16 amino acids. The time point: sample taken at primary tumor resection. No cell sorting; template was whole RNA from tumor, lung tissue or PBMC. MiXCR, run by TCRdb on the 5' RACE reads, gives a single entry per CDR3 protein. This table holds roughly 15,000 distinct CDR3 sequences, 7.5% to 8.5% found once. This clonotype appeared many times. Its antigen is still unknown. General observations from the study: Tumor TCRs that were ubiquitous and expanded showed up in blood more at resection than follow-up.

J is TRBJ2-1 and V is TRBV19; the D is unclear. This sequence was found in a female donor with early-stage non-small cell lung cancer. The sample in question was PBMCs, obtained at surgery. CDR3 sequence reads: CASSPNRARLDNEQFF. The CDR3 nucleotides are TGTGCCAGTAGTCCCAACAGAGCAAGATTAGACAATGAGCAGTTCTTC.